Here is one T cell receptor beta chain with its context. Its target is unknown. The CDR3 spans 17 residues. The V segment lost 5 bases and the J segment 2 bases; nucleotides outside the gene matches: 10. CDR1 is SGHAT, CDR2 FQNNGV, per germline. Scientists made TCR beta libraries using quantitative 5'-RACE with molecular barcodes. TCRdb reprocessed the 5' RACE reads with MiXCR, giving one entry per CDR3 protein. The table lists roughly 490,000 distinct CDR3 sequences, approximately 5% of them singletons. This entry is derived from a study of CD8 T cells in ankylosing spondylitis. Whole-study findings and limits: A number of the motif variants had already been described in reactive arthritis synovial fluid and blood. Apparently characteristic of ankylosing spondylitis blood was a TCR beta motif (roughly 8 highly homologous variants).

The sequence was collected from a male donor with ankylosing spondylitis. Sequences were obtained from blood, either unsorted or a sorted T cell fraction (not recorded which). This rearrangement joins TRBV11-2 to TRBJ2-1; 9 nucleotides agree with TRBD1. The CDR3 DNA reads TGTGCCAGCAGCCTACGATGGGACAGGGTAGCCTACAATGAGCAGTTCTTC. Protein product: CASSLRWDRVAYNEQFF.